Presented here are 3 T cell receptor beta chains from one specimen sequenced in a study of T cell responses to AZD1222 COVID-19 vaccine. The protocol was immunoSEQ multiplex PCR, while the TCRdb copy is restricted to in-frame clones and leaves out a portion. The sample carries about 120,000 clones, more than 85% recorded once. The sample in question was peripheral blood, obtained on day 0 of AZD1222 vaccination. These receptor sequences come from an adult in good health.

The CDR3 protein is CAWSSGRGSEKLFF. The CDR3 region has the DNA TGTGCCTGGAGTTCAGGTCGAGGAAGTGAAAAACTGTTTTTT. This chain connects TRBV30 to TRBJ1-4; unclear D gene. The V gene's germline CDR1 is GTSNPN and CDR2 SVGIG (reference sequence). V was pared by 2 bases and J by 7 bases, with 14 bases between. This CDR3 has 14 amino acids.

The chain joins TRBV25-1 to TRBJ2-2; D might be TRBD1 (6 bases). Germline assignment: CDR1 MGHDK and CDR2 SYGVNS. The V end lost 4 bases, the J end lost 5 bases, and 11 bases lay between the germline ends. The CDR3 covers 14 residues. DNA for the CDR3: TGTGCCAGCAGTGTAGGGGGAAGAACCGGGGAGCTGTTTTTT. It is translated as CASSVGGRTGELFF.

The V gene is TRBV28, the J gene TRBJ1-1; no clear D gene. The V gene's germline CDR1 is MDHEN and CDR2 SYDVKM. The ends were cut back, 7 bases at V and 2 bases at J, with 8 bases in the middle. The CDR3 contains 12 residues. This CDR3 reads CASTYSNTEAFF. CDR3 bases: TGTGCCAGCACTTATTCTAACACTGAAGCTTTCTTT.